The entry that follows covers one TCR beta chain sequence. This sample is drawn from a study of blood T cell repertoires in COVID-19. This CDR3 is 15 amino acids long. Germline V gene lookup returns CDR1 MNHEY and CDR2 SVGAGI. The V gene lost 6 bases and the J gene lost 9 bases, with 18 bases spanning the gap. Sequencing was performed with immunoSEQ multiplex PCR; in TCRdb, only in-frame clones are kept and a portion is missing. The table shows around 220,000 clones, with 85% to 95% occurring only once. This chain connects TRBV6-5 to TRBJ1-6, with TRBD1 as a possible D gene (5 bases). Material: PBMCs or T cells enriched from blood (not recorded which). The origin of this receptor is a woman younger than 30 who had recovered from COVID-19. The CDR3 protein is CASRLSRRGGSPLHF. The CDR3 region has the DNA TGTGCCAGCAGACTCTCACGTAGGGGTGGTTCACCCCTCCACTTT.